Below, 17 T cell receptor beta chains from the same sample are listed, as sequenced in a study of blood T cell repertoires in COVID-19. The data were produced by immunoSEQ multiplex PCR, yet TCRdb's version contains in-frame clones alone and is incomplete. The table has 60,000 or so clones, about 85% seen once; the top ten hold over 9%. Sequencing was done on a sample of peripheral blood. The receptors stem from a human donor with acute or convalescent COVID-19. The donor label of this sample is uncertain.

The chain couples TRBV5-1 to TRBJ2-1; 11 nucleotides align to TRBD1. Germline V gene data show CDR1 as SGHRS and CDR2 as YFSETQ. The CDR3 has 15 residues. The V gene end was trimmed by 3 bases and the J gene end by 6 bases; junction bases not matched to a gene: 5. The CDR3 sequence is CASSSTGTGGNEQFF. The CDR3 nucleotides are TGCGCCAGCAGCTCCACCGGGACAGGGGGCAATGAGCAGTTCTTC.

The rearrangement links TRBV6-5 to TRBJ2-2, with D maybe TRBD2 (5 bases). Germline CDR1 and CDR2: MNHEY and SVGAGI. CDR3 length: 14 amino acids. The germline V and J ends were trimmed by 5 bases and 7 bases, with 14 bases remaining between them. The CDR3 bases are TGTGCCAGCAGTCGGCGGGTCGGCATCGGGGAGCTGTTTTTT. Translating it yields CASSRRVGIGELFF.

The V and J genes are TRBV11-2 and TRBJ2-5, with a possible D match to TRBD2 (6 bases). This CDR3 contains 16 residues. Germline CDR1 reads SGHAT; CDR2 reads FQNNGV. V lost 5 bases and J lost 4, with 20 bases in between. The CDR3 sequence is CASSQAGSEGVETQYF. CDR3 coding DNA: TGTGCCAGCAGCCAAGCCGGGAGTGAAGGGGTAGAGACCCAGTACTTC.

This rearrangement joins TRBV9 to TRBJ2-7, with D perhaps TRBD2 (6 bases). This CDR3 is 17 amino acids long. CDR1 SGDLS and CDR2 YYNGEE come from the germline V gene. V gave up 0 bases and J gave up 4 bases, with 20 bases separating them. The CDR3: CASSVASGTSKTYEQYF. CDR3 DNA sequence: TGTGCCAGCAGCGTAGCTTCGGGGACTTCGAAAACTTACGAGCAGTACTTC.

The rearrangement links TRBV19 to TRBJ1-6, with D perhaps TRBD1 (5 bases). This CDR3 is 13 amino acids long. Per germline, CDR1 LNHDA and CDR2 SQIVND (reference sequence). V gave up 4 bases and J gave up 8 bases, with 9 bases separating them. The CDR3: CASSTLQDSPLHF. The CDR3 coding sequence is TGTGCCAGTAGTACCTTACAGGATTCACCCCTCCACTTT. Full variable domain (missing parts from reference TRBV19 and TRBJ1-6): DGGITQSPKYLFRKEGQNVTLSCEQNLNHDAMYWYRQDPGQGLRLIYYSQIVNDFQKGDIAEGYSVSREKKESFPLTVTSAQKNPTAFYLCASSTLQDSPLHFGNGTRLTVT.

The V and J genes are TRBV15 and TRBJ2-5; TRBD1 matches 9 bases. Germline V lookup: CDR1 LNHNV, CDR2 YYDKDF (reference sequence). There are 13 residues in the CDR3. Trimming took 7 bases from V and 2 from J; bases not matched to a gene: 2. As DNA, the CDR3 is TGTGCCACCACCGACAGGGGGCAAGAGACCCAGTACTTC. Protein product: CATTDRGQETQYF.

V is TRBV7-3 and J is TRBJ2-1; D is undetermined. The CDR3 sequence is 13 residues long. From germline, CDR1 is SGHTA and CDR2 FQGTGA. Trimming removed 6 bases from V and 8 bases from J, with 14 bases in between. The DNA for the CDR3 is TGTGCCAGCAGTTTCATTCAGAGCGATGAGCAGTTCTTC. Protein: CASSFIQSDEQFF.

The count of this clone is one. J is TRBJ2-7 and V is TRBV7-2; 10 bases are shared with TRBD1. Germline CDR1 and CDR2: SGHTA and FQGNSA. The CDR3 contains 16 residues. Germline trimming cut 1 base from V and 0 bases from J; bases unmatched to any gene: 3. CDR3 sequence (DNA): TGTGCCAGCAGCTTAGATGGGACAGGGGTCTCCTACGAGCAGTACTTC. Residues: CASSLDGTGVSYEQYF.

The V call is TRBV7-3, the J call TRBJ2-1, with TRBD2 matching 7 bases. The germline CDR1 and CDR2 sequences are SGHTA and FQGTGA. V lost 2 bases, J lost 7 bases, and 14 bases stayed unmatched. The CDR3 runs 17 residues. The CDR3 loop reads CASSLGFGEGPWNEQFF. In DNA form, the CDR3 reads TGTGCCAGCAGCTTAGGGTTCGGGGAGGGTCCGTGGAATGAGCAGTTCTTC.

The table lists this clone with a count of one. This CDR3 is CASSIGAGNTEAFF. In DNA, the CDR3 is TGTGCCAGTAGTATAGGGGCAGGGAACACTGAAGCTTTCTTT. The chain combines TRBV19 with TRBJ1-1; D gene uncertain. Trimming stripped 1 base from V and 1 base from J, with 7 bases between. The CDR3 totals 14 residues. Looked up from germline, CDR1 is LNHDA and CDR2 is SQIVND (reference sequence).

The chain couples TRBV28 to TRBJ1-3, with a possible D match to TRBD1 (5 bases). The V end was cut by 3 bases, the J end by 2 bases, with 14 bases between. This CDR3 region has 16 residues. Germline-derived CDR1 and CDR2 are MDHEN and SYDVKM. The CDR3 reads CASSFTQGGPGNTIYF. The CDR3 coding sequence is TGTGCCAGCAGTTTCACCCAGGGTGGCCCTGGAAACACCATATATTTT.

This chain joins TRBV5-4 and TRBJ2-3, with D tentatively TRBD2 (6 bases). Germline V CDR1 and CDR2: SGHNT, YYREEE (reference sequence). V lost 0 bases and J 3 bases, leaving 14 bases between the germline ends. The CDR3 covers 16 residues. Here the CDR3 DNA reads TGTGCCAGCAGCTTGGGACGGGGGTTTAAGACAGATACGCAGTATTTT. It is translated as CASSLGRGFKTDTQYF.

The chain recombines TRBV7-9 with TRBJ1-1; D is ambiguous. V was clipped by 5 bases and J by 5 bases, with 9 bases between them. This CDR3 contains 12 residues. In germline, CDR1 is SEHNR, CDR2 FQNEAQ (reference sequence). The CDR3 is CASSPDKTEAFF. CDR3 sequence (DNA): TGTGCCAGCAGCCCCGACAAGACTGAAGCTTTCTTT.

The rearrangement uses TRBV5-1 and TRBJ2-7; 11 bases match TRBD2. The CDR3 runs to 16 residues. From germline, CDR1 is SGHRS and CDR2 YFSETQ. The trim removed 0 bases at V and 6 bases at J, leaving 8 bases unmatched. The CDR3 region is CASSLGLAGGSGEQYF. The CDR3 DNA is TGCGCCAGCAGCTTGGGGCTAGCGGGAGGTTCGGGCGAGCAGTACTTC.

The V call is TRBV5-4, the J call TRBJ2-5; TRBD2 matches at 9 bases. Looked up from germline, CDR1 is SGHNT and CDR2 is YYREEE (reference sequence). The ends lost 4 bases at V and 7 bases at J; junction bases unmatched: 11. The CDR3 has 15 amino acids. This CDR3 is CASSGLGLAGRTQYF. The CDR3 DNA reads TGTGCCAGCAGCGGCCTGGGACTAGCCGGCCGGACCCAGTACTTC.

The V and J genes are TRBV5-4 and TRBJ1-2; D possibly corresponds to TRBD1 (5 bases). There are 13 residues in the CDR3. V lost 2 bases and J 7 bases, leaving 12 bases between the germline ends. The germline gives CDR1 SGHNT, CDR2 YYREEE (reference sequence). The CDR3, as DNA: TGTGCCAGCAGCTTTGGGGGGACTGGTGGCTACACCTTC. Protein product: CASSFGGTGGYTF.

The chain is built from TRBV21-1 and TRBJ2-2; the table's TRBD1 call for D was not verified on the DNA. TRBV21-1 is classified as a pseudogene. The CDR3 consists of 19 residues. CDR3 DNA: TGTGCCAGCAGCAAACCCCTTGGGCGGCGGCAAGGGGACACCGGGGAGCTGTTTTTT. Translation gives CASSKPLGRRQGDTGELFF.